The 30 T cell receptor beta chains given below trace back to one sample, sequenced in a study of Graves' ophthalmopathy and Graves' hyperthyroidism. As the template, RNA transcripts were used to amplify TCR beta CDR3 regions. The authors performed first-round RT-PCR with HTBI primers and then a second-round multiplex PCR. Each CDR3 protein is one row after TCRdb ran MiXCR on the multiplex PCR reads. The sample lists around 1,200,000 distinct CDR3 sequences, less than 45% occurring once. The sequencing sample was made of peripheral blood or thyroid tissue (not recorded which). These receptors all come from an adult man with Graves' hyperthyroidism.

Ten or more counts support this clonotype. The chain is built from TRBV7-2 and TRBJ1-2, with 7 bases aligning to TRBD1. The germline gives CDR1 SGHTA, CDR2 FQGNSA. CDR3 size: 16 residues. V was clipped by 5 bases and J by 2 bases; unmatched bases: 11. CDR3 loop: CASSIRPGQDNYGYTF. As DNA, the CDR3 is TGTGCCAGCAGCATCAGACCTGGACAGGACAACTATGGCTACACCTTC.

A remark on this clonotype: A much larger clone lies a single base off, so this may be a read error. CDR3 nucleotides: TGTGCCAGAAGCCCCGTCCGGGACATCCCCCAGCCCCAGCATTTT. This translates into CARSPVRDIPQPQHF. The V gene is TRBV7-3, the J gene TRBJ1-5, with a possible D match to TRBD1 (6 bases). CDR1 is SGHTA and CDR2 is FQGTGA in the germline V gene. Trimming took 9 bases from V and 7 from J, leaving 22 bases between them. CDR3 length: 15 amino acids.

The chain employs TRBV11-2 and TRBJ2-7, with 8 bases aligning to TRBD1. The V and J ends lost 6 bases and 3 bases, in that order; junction bases with no gene match: 13. Germline loops: CDR1 SGHAT, CDR2 FQNNGV. This CDR3 comprises 16 residues. This CDR3 reads CASRRTGTVSLYEQYF. CDR3 nucleotides: TGTGCCAGCAGACGGACAGGGACAGTTTCCCTCTACGAGCAGTACTTC.

The chain has TRBV7-6 and TRBJ2-2; 7 bases match TRBD1. Germline V gene sequence: CDR1 SGHVS, CDR2 FNYEAQ. V lost 0 bases, J lost 8 bases, and 6 bases stayed unmatched. CDR3 length equals 15 residues. CDR3 sequence: CASSLAPQGVGELFF. In nucleotides, the CDR3 is TGTGCCAGCAGCTTAGCGCCCCAGGGGGTAGGGGAGCTGTTTTTT.

This clonotype appeared many times. The genes are TRBV2 and TRBJ2-2; 13 bases match TRBD2. Germline trimming cut 6 bases from V and 6 bases from J; bases unmatched to any gene: 7. Germline CDR1 reads SNHLY; CDR2 reads FYNNEI. The CDR3 is made up of 16 amino acids. DNA for the CDR3: TGTGCCAGCAGACGGACTAGCGGGGGACGATCCGGGGAGCTGTTTTTT. Its protein product is CASRRTSGGRSGELFF. The full variable domain, completed using reference TRBV2 and TRBJ2-2, is EPEVTQTPSHQVTQMGQEVILRCVPISNHLYFYWYRQILGQKVEFLVSFYNNEISEKSEIFDDQFSVERPDGSNFTLKIRSTKLEDSAMYFCASRRTSGGRSGELFFGEGSRLTVL.

This clonotype was detected many times. The V and J genes are TRBV6-6 and TRBJ1-5; maybe TRBD1 (6 bases). V was clipped by 10 bases and J by 2 bases, with 12 bases between them. This CDR3 contains 13 residues. The germline V gene has CDR1 MNHNY and CDR2 SVGAGI (reference sequence). The CDR3 here is CATGGLGNQPQHF. The CDR3 nucleotides are TGTGCCACGGGGGGGCTTGGCAATCAGCCCCAGCATTTT.

At least ten counts were recorded for this clonotype. The chain has TRBV5-6 and TRBJ1-6; no definite D call. Per the germline V gene, CDR1 is SGHDT and CDR2 is YYEEEE. V was shortened by 0 bases and J by 7 bases, with 17 bases between the two germline ends. This CDR3 is 17 amino acids long. CDR3 in DNA: TGTGCCAGCAGCTTGGAAGTTTGGGCCTCGAAGAATTCACCCCTCCACTTT. This translates into CASSLEVWASKNSPLHF.

The V and J genes are TRBV3-1 and TRBJ2-7, with D perhaps assigned TRBD1 or TRBD2 (5 bases each). V was cut by 1 base and J by 3 bases, with 25 bases left in between. Germline CDR1 LGHDT, CDR2 YNNKEL (reference sequence). This CDR3 is built from 19 residues. The CDR3 region is CASSQGRGAEYHIIYEQYF. The CDR3 DNA reads TGTGCCAGCAGCCAAGGGAGAGGGGCAGAATACCACATCATCTACGAGCAGTACTTC.

This clonotype was seen a handful of times. The rearrangement links TRBV7-3 to TRBJ2-2; 7 bases agree with TRBD2. Germline trimming cut 5 bases from V and 1 base from J; bases unmatched to any gene: 10. Germline CDR1 reads SGHTA; CDR2 reads FQGTGA. This CDR3 spans 17 amino acids. The CDR3 bases are TGTGCCAGCAGCCTGGGGCCGGCTAGCGGGAACACCGGGGAGCTGTTTTTT. Translation gives CASSLGPASGNTGELFF.

This chain connects TRBV12-3 or TRBV12-4 to TRBJ2-2; TRBD2 aligns across 9 bases. Losses at the gene ends were 6 bases for V and 0 bases for J; bases not matched to a gene: 20. The CDR3 is made up of 21 amino acids. CDR3 bases: TGTGCCAGCAGCGGAAAAACCCCAGGTAGCGGGGGTCGGGCGAACACCGGGGAGCTGTTTTTT. It specifies CASSGKTPGSGGRANTGELFF.

This clonotype was found once. An end of the junction does not agree with germline; a read error may underlie this. This chain uses TRBV12-3 or TRBV12-4 with TRBJ1-4; D uncertain. The CDR3 runs to 13 residues. CDR3 loop: CASSTRLDEKLVF. For the CDR3, the DNA is TGTGCCAGCAGCACCCGGCTAGATGAAAAACTGGTTTTT.

The rearrangement links TRBV10-3 to TRBJ2-5; 9 nucleotides align to TRBD1. Germline V gene sequence: CDR1 ENHRY, CDR2 SYGVKD. V trimming: 6 bases; J trimming: 9 bases; junction bases outside the gene matches: 29. CDR3 length: 20 residues. The CDR3 protein is CAISQQAGTGMRSVNQPQYF. CDR3 sequence (DNA): TGTGCCATCAGCCAACAAGCCGGGACAGGGATGAGGTCAGTCAATCAGCCCCAGTACTTC.

This clonotype came up many times. The V call is TRBV20-1, the J call TRBJ1-2, with a possible D match to TRBD1 (6 bases). With 4 bases removed from V and 13 bases from J, the gap between germline ends came to 16 bases. Per the germline V gene, CDR1 is DFQATT and CDR2 is SNEGSKA (reference sequence). The CDR3 length is 11 residues. The CDR3 sequence is CSATYRERGTF. Written as DNA, the CDR3 is TGCAGTGCTACGTACAGGGAGCGGGGCACCTTC.

This clonotype was detected a few times. The V call is TRBV5-1, the J call TRBJ1-2; D not certain. V was clipped by 0 bases and J by 8 bases, with 8 bases between them. From germline, CDR1 is SGHRS and CDR2 YFSETQ. This CDR3 contains 12 residues. CDR3 DNA: TGCGCCAGCAGCTTGGGGAGCGCAGGCTACACCTTC. Amino acids: CASSLGSAGYTF.

This clonotype is a singleton in its sample. This chain's CDR3 is CASSWTPGGNTIYF. CDR3 in DNA: TGTGCCAGCAGCTGGACGCCGGGGGGGAACACCATATATTTT. The J gene is TRBJ1-3, the V gene TRBV11-1; D is possibly TRBD1 (5 bases). CDR3 length: 14 amino acids. Germline CDR1 SGHAT, CDR2 FQDESV (reference sequence). The V gene lost 4 bases and the J gene lost 7 bases, with 14 bases spanning the gap.

The CDR3 loop is CASSNWGTGGQETQYF. The CDR3 DNA sequence: TGTGCCAGTAGTAATTGGGGGACAGGGGGCCAAGAGACCCAGTACTTC. The rearrangement uses TRBV19 and TRBJ2-5, with 11 bases matching TRBD1. The trim removed 4 bases at V and 1 base at J, leaving 5 bases unmatched. The CDR3 extends over 16 amino acids. The germline V gene has CDR1 LNHDA and CDR2 SQIVND (reference sequence).

This clonotype was seen many times. The V and J genes are TRBV5-1 and TRBJ1-5; D is uncertain. V gave up 1 base and J gave up 5 bases, with 13 bases separating them. CDR3 length equals 15 residues. Germline lookup yields CDR1 SGHRS and CDR2 YFSETQ. CDR3 loop: CASSLIAGKDQPQHF. Here the CDR3 DNA reads TGCGCCAGCAGCTTGATTGCAGGAAAAGATCAGCCCCAGCATTTT.

This clonotype was observed many times. This chain links TRBV10-2 with TRBJ1-2; D uncertain. The germline gives CDR1 WSHSY, CDR2 SAAADI. Trimming cost V 0 bases and J 3 bases, with 11 bases left between them. The CDR3 contains 15 residues. CDR3 amino acids: CASSESVVGHYGYTF. DNA of the CDR3: TGCGCCAGCAGTGAGTCCGTAGTAGGACACTATGGCTACACCTTC.

This sequence joins TRBV27 and TRBJ1-5; no clear D. The CDR3 runs to 14 residues. From germline, CDR1 is MNHEY and CDR2 SMNVEV (reference sequence). Trimming removed 6 bases from V and 0 bases from J, with 9 bases in between. The CDR3: CASRRLSSNQPQHF. Written as DNA, the CDR3 is TGTGCCAGCAGGAGATTAAGTAGCAATCAGCCCCAGCATTTT.

The CDR3 bases are TGTGCCAGCACCCTCGTGGGTACCGAGCAGTACTTC. Amino acids: CASTLVGTEQYF. The chain has TRBV13 and TRBJ2-7; D is undetermined. The CDR3 has 12 residues. V gave up 7 bases and J gave up 6 bases, with 13 bases separating them. CDR1 PRHDT and CDR2 FYEKMQ come from the germline V gene (reference sequence).

This clonotype was observed at least ten times. The genes are TRBV9 and TRBJ2-5, with TRBD1 as a possible D gene (7 bases). CDR3 length equals 14 residues. The V end lost 2 bases, the J end lost 5 bases, and 13 bases lay between the germline ends. Germline V CDR1 and CDR2: SGDLS, YYNGEE. The CDR3 region has the DNA TGTGCCAGCAGCGTTCAGGGGGGCAGGGAGACCCAGTACTTC. It is translated as CASSVQGGRETQYF.

Remarks on this clonotype: Given a much more abundant clone one base away, this may be a read error. Likely a read error: the CDR3 ends without its conserved phenylalanine or tryptophan. This sequence joins TRBV7-9 and TRBJ1-6; no reliable D call. Trimming cost V 5 bases and J 8 bases, with 13 bases left between them. The CDR3 consists of 14 residues. CDR1 SEHNR and CDR2 FQNEAQ come from the germline V gene (reference sequence). CDR3: CASSKQNADSPLHL. CDR3 DNA sequence: TGTGCCAGCAGCAAGCAAAACGCCGATTCACCCCTCCACCTT.

In regard to this clonotype: Sequence at one end of the junction differs from germline and may be a read error. The chain combines TRBV30 with TRBJ1-6, with D unresolved. The CDR3 runs 13 residues. Germline V gives CDR1 GTSNPN, CDR2 SVGIG (reference sequence). The CDR3 loop is CARRTSLDSPLHF. The CDR3 coding sequence is TGTGCCCGGAGGACGTCTCTAGATTCACCCCTCCACTTT.

There are a few counts of this clonotype. The chain links TRBV10-3 to TRBJ1-1; D gene uncertain. The CDR3 totals 14 residues. CDR1 is ENHRY, CDR2 SYGVKD, per germline. V gave up 3 bases and J gave up 1 base, with 9 bases separating them. Written as DNA, the CDR3 is TGTGCCATCAGTGACGCTGGCCGGAACACTGAAGCTTTCTTT. It yields the protein CAISDAGRNTEAFF.

The V call is TRBV30, the J call TRBJ1-2; D gene ambiguous. The germline V gene encodes CDR1 GTSNPN and CDR2 SVGIG (reference sequence). Trimming took off 0 bases at V and 5 bases at J, with 7 bases between the two ends. The CDR3 contains 12 residues. As DNA, the CDR3 is TGTGCCTGGAGTGTATCTGGGTATGGCTACACCTTC. Protein sequence: CAWSVSGYGYTF.

The chain carries TRBV10-3 and TRBJ2-5, with 7 bases lining up with TRBD1. V trimming: 7 bases; J trimming: 2 bases; junction bases outside the gene matches: 7. The CDR3 covers 14 residues. Germline-derived CDR1 and CDR2 are ENHRY and SYGVKD. The CDR3 loop is CAIKGQVLQETQYF. Written as DNA, the CDR3 is TGTGCCATCAAAGGACAGGTACTACAAGAGACCCAGTACTTC.

Notes on this clonotype: Since no conserved phenylalanine or tryptophan closes the CDR3, a read error is the likely cause. No DNA is shown, since the ends of the CDR3 on it are uncertain; the CDR3 is the one TCRdb lists. V is TRBV20-1 and J is TRBJ1-4. Germline values: CDR1 DFQATT, CDR2 SNEGSKA (reference sequence). The CDR3 is 9 amino acids long, termini counted. The CDR3 region is CSARDSGGY.

The chain uses TRBV12-3 or TRBV12-4 and TRBJ1-1; no firm D call. V was pared by 6 bases and J by 0 bases, with 14 bases between. The CDR3 loop spans 15 amino acids. The CDR3 here is CASSPLATLNTEAFF. CDR3 bases: TGTGCCAGCAGCCCGTTAGCCACTTTGAACACTGAAGCTTTCTTT.

Remarks on this clonotype: This could be a read error, since a much larger clone is one nucleotide away. The rearrangement links TRBV5-1 to TRBJ1-4; TRBD1 matches at 7 bases. Germline V gene lookup returns CDR1 SGHRS and CDR2 YFSETQ. The CDR3 has 15 amino acids. CDR3 residues: CASSPGQRINEKLLF. CDR3 nucleotide sequence: TGCGCCAGCAGCCCGGGACAGAGGATTAATGAAAAACTGCTTTTT. Variable domain in full (rest from reference TRBV5-1 and TRBJ1-4): KAGVTQTPRYLIKTRGQQVTLSCSPISGHRSVSWYQQTPGQGLQFLFEYFSETQRNKGNFPGRFSGRQFSNSRSEMNVSTLELGDSALYLCASSPGQRINEKLLFGSGTQLSVL.

The rearrangement joins TRBV7-9 to TRBJ1-1; D not resolved. The length of the CDR3 is 13 residues. Germline loops: CDR1 SEHNR, CDR2 FQNEAQ (reference sequence). V shed 5 bases and J shed 11 bases, with 18 bases lying between them. The CDR3 here is CASSVEDGHEAFF. The CDR3 DNA sequence: TGTGCCAGCAGCGTTGAGGACGGGCACGAGGCTTTCTTT.